Each of the 16 T cell receptor beta chains below was sequenced from the same sample in a study of neoadjuvant anti-PD-1 for oral cavity cancer. Assay used: immunoSEQ multiplex PCR; TCRdb lists only in-frame clones, some missing. The sample lists around 2,000 clones, 45% to 65% occurring once. Documented time point: after neoadjuvant nivolumab, at surgical resection. The sequencing used tumor tissue, collected after nivolumab (anti-PD-1) treatment. The source of these receptors is a person aged 35-80 years with oral cavity squamous cell carcinoma.

This sequence joins TRBV9 and TRBJ2-7; TRBD1 matches at 10 bases. The CDR3 runs 15 residues. Trimming took 4 bases from V and 4 from J; bases not matched to a gene: 8. Germline V gene data show CDR1 as SGDLS and CDR2 as YYNGEE. The chain's CDR3 is CASSISPGQGYEQYF. The CDR3 DNA reads as TGTGCCAGCAGCATCTCCCCGGGACAGGGGTACGAGCAGTACTTC.

The chain couples TRBV6-1 to TRBJ1-1; 11 bases match TRBD1. Losses at the gene ends were 10 bases for V and 4 bases for J; bases not matched to a gene: 8. Looked up from germline, CDR1 is MNHNS and CDR2 is SASEGT. The CDR3 loop spans 14 amino acids. CDR3 bases: TGTGCCACGGGGGGACAGGGGGTAGGCACTGAAGCTTTCTTT. Translation gives CATGGQGVGTEAFF.

The chain uses TRBV5-6 and TRBJ2-1; 11 bases align to TRBD2. Germline-derived CDR1 and CDR2 are SGHDT and YYEEEE. The CDR3 runs to 17 residues. The J segment lost 9 bases and the V segment lost 4 bases, leaving 15 bases of the junction unmatched. In nucleotides, the CDR3 is TGTGCCAGCAGCCCGCCCTTGGCTAGCGGGAGGCGAGGTGAGCAGTTCTTC. It translates to CASSPPLASGRRGEQFF.

This clone has only a few counts. The chain couples TRBV30 to TRBJ2-4; possible D gene TRBD2, 5 bases. The CDR3 has 17 residues. V lost 0 bases to trimming and J lost 0 bases, with 15 bases between them. CDR1 is GTSNPN, CDR2 SVGIG, per germline (reference sequence). In DNA, the CDR3 is TGTGCCTGGAGTGTACCTCGACAACTAGTAGCCAAAAACATTCAGTACTTC. It is translated as CAWSVPRQLVAKNIQYF.

In its sample, this clone was seen a few times. V gene TRBV2 combines with J gene TRBJ2-7; D is unresolved. The CDR3 contains 12 residues. Germline lookup yields CDR1 SNHLY and CDR2 FYNNEI. V dropped 3 bases and J dropped 0 bases, with 3 bases sitting between them. CDR3 in amino acids: CASSDSSYEQYF. As DNA, the CDR3 is TGTGCCAGCAGTGACAGCTCCTACGAGCAGTACTTC.

V usage is TRBV13 and J usage is TRBJ1-1; 12 nucleotides align to TRBD1. This CDR3 has 17 amino acids. The germline gives CDR1 PRHDT, CDR2 FYEKMQ (reference sequence). Trimming at V came to 1 base and at J to 4 bases, leaving 7 bases not matched to a gene. In DNA, the CDR3 is TGTGCCAGCAGCTTAGCCGGGACAGGGGGCGCTCTCACTGAAGCTTTCTTT. It encodes CASSLAGTGGALTEAFF. The full variable domain, its missing parts supplied by reference TRBV13 and TRBJ1-1, is AAGVIQSPRHLIKEKRETATLKCYPIPRHDTVYWYQQGPGQDPQFLISFYEKMQSDKGSIPDRFSAQQFSDYHSELNMSSLELGDSALYFCASSLAGTGGALTEAFFGQGTRLTVV.

The chain combines TRBV5-6 with TRBJ2-7; weak D call: TRBD2 (5 bases). Germline V CDR1 and CDR2: SGHDT, YYEEEE. The CDR3 length is 11 residues. The V and J ends lost 3 bases and 9 bases respectively, with 10 bases between them. CDR3 amino acids: CASSSGFRQYF. CDR3 nucleotides: TGTGCCAGCAGCTCGGGATTTAGGCAGTACTTC.

The chain uses TRBV28 and TRBJ1-2; no firm D call. CDR3 length equals 15 residues. Trimming cost V 7 bases and J 7 bases, with 22 bases left between them. Germline CDR1 MDHEN, CDR2 SYDVKM. In DNA, the CDR3 is TGTGCCAGCACCGCTGGGCCGGGGAATCTTGGTGGCTACACCTTC. Its protein product is CASTAGPGNLGGYTF.

This clone was observed a few times. The rearrangement joins TRBV7-8 to TRBJ2-3; 13 bases align to TRBD2. The CDR3 contains 17 residues. V lost 0 bases, J lost 6 bases, and 6 bases stayed unmatched. Germline V CDR1 and CDR2: SGHVS, FQNEAQ. The CDR3 sequence: CASSLAGSGLAGDTQYF. CDR3 in DNA: TGTGCCAGCAGCTTAGCGGGGTCGGGACTAGCGGGGGATACGCAGTATTTT.

V is TRBV2 and J is TRBJ2-1, with 7 bases identical to TRBD1. V lost 5 bases to trimming and J lost 4 bases; unmatched junction nucleotides: 5. CDR1 and CDR2 from the germline V gene are SNHLY and FYNNEI. This CDR3 spans 14 amino acids. The chain's CDR3 is CASSLGQEYNEQFF. CDR3 nucleotides: TGTGCCAGCAGTCTCGGACAGGAGTACAATGAGCAGTTCTTC.

The gene calls are TRBV2 and TRBJ2-5, with TRBD2 matching over 7 bases. The J segment lost 4 bases and the V segment lost 4 bases, leaving 9 bases of the junction unmatched. This CDR3 is built from 15 residues. Germline V gene sequence: CDR1 SNHLY, CDR2 FYNNEI. The chain's CDR3 is CASSAQRDQGETQYF. The CDR3 nucleotides read TGTGCCAGCAGTGCCCAGCGGGACCAGGGAGAGACCCAGTACTTC.

The chain has TRBV6-6 and TRBJ2-3; the match to TRBD2 covers 10 bases. V shed 6 bases, J shed 0 bases, and the junction held 0 bases outside the gene matches. The CDR3 has 14 residues. CDR1 MNHNY and CDR2 SVGAGI come from the germline V gene (reference sequence). This CDR3 is CASRTSGSTDTQYF. CDR3 bases: TGTGCCAGCAGGACTAGCGGGAGCACAGATACGCAGTATTTT.

This clone has a handful of counts. This chain connects TRBV4-2 to TRBJ2-1; a weak D match, TRBD2 (5 bases). The germline V and J ends were trimmed by 4 bases and 0 bases, with 13 bases remaining between them. Germline V gene sequence: CDR1 LGHNA, CDR2 YNFKEQ. The CDR3 extends over 16 amino acids. The DNA of the CDR3 is TGTGCCAGCAGCCCCCCGGACTCGAACTCCTACAATGAGCAGTTCTTC. Its protein is CASSPPDSNSYNEQFF.

This clone was detected a few times. The chain has TRBV11-1 and TRBJ2-1; 15 bases agree with TRBD2. The CDR3 covers 16 residues. Per germline, CDR1 SGHAT and CDR2 FQDESV (reference sequence). J was trimmed by 9 bases and V by 1 base; bases with no gene match: 4. The CDR3 loop is CASSLVGTSGRTEQFF. The CDR3 DNA reads TGTGCCAGCAGCTTAGTTGGGACTAGCGGGAGGACTGAGCAGTTCTTC.

V is TRBV7-9 and J is TRBJ2-7, with 9 bases identical to TRBD2. J lost 7 bases, V lost 1 base, and 11 bases had no gene match. Germline CDR1 and CDR2: SEHNR and FQNEAQ (reference sequence). The CDR3 loop spans 16 amino acids. CDR3 protein: CASSLVGSSGAGEQYF. The DNA of the CDR3 is TGTGCCAGCAGCTTAGTCGGGTCTAGCGGGGCTGGGGAGCAGTACTTC.

The V gene is TRBV5-1, the J gene TRBJ2-3; 8 bases are a match to TRBD1. Germline trimming cut 2 bases from V and 5 bases from J; bases unmatched to any gene: 13. The CDR3 is 17 residues long. The germline CDR1 and CDR2 sequences are SGHRS and YFSETQ. The DNA of the CDR3 is TGCGCCAGCAGCTTTTGGACAGGGAATCAATTAGTAGATACGCAGTATTTT. Translated: CASSFWTGNQLVDTQYF.